A selection of T cell receptor beta chains follows, all from one sample in a study of blood T cell repertoires in COVID-19. The protocol was immunoSEQ multiplex PCR, while the TCRdb copy is restricted to in-frame clones and leaves out a portion. The table has about 190,000 clones, less than 90% seen once. What was sequenced was peripheral blood. Source of these receptors: a human donor in a cohort sampled during active COVID-19. Each CDR3 is given with its conserved first and last residue. Each record gives: J gene, D gene, clone size, V gene, CDR3 DNA, CDR3 protein. A D gene is named only where the DNA matches it firmly. Expanded clones are given a class, and other clones once, few, many or no size at all.

j_gene: TRBJ2-7; d_gene: -; abundance: -; v_gene: TRBV6-6; CDR3nt: TGTGCCAGCAGTTACGAGTACTACGAGCAGTACTTC; CDR3aa: CASSYEYYEQYF
j_gene: TRBJ2-3; d_gene: TRBD2; abundance: -; v_gene: TRBV9; CDR3nt: TGTGCCAGCAGCGTTTCCTTAGCGGGGGAGACAGATACGCAGTATTTT; CDR3aa: CASSVSLAGETDTQYF
j_gene: TRBJ2-1; d_gene: TRBD2; abundance: -; v_gene: TRBV20-1; CDR3nt: TGCAGTGCTAGTCGCGGGGGCTACAATGAGCAGTTCTTC; CDR3aa: CSASRGGYNEQFF
j_gene: TRBJ2-1; d_gene: -; abundance: -; v_gene: TRBV18; CDR3nt: TGTGCCAGCTCGCGGGGAACCTACAATGAGCAGTTCTTC; CDR3aa: CASSRGTYNEQFF
j_gene: TRBJ2-6; d_gene: -; abundance: few; v_gene: TRBV10-3; CDR3nt: TGTGCCATCAGTGACAGCTCTGGGGCCAACGTCCTGACTTTC; CDR3aa: CAISDSSGANVLTF
j_gene: TRBJ2-7; d_gene: TRBD2; abundance: -; v_gene: TRBV28; CDR3nt: TGTGCCAGCTCGCTCACTAGCGGGAGAACCTACGAGCAGTACTTC; CDR3aa: CASSLTSGRTYEQYF
j_gene: TRBJ1-2; d_gene: -; abundance: many; v_gene: TRBV3-1/TRBV3-2; CDR3nt: TGTGCCAGCAGCCAAGAATGGGGGAGGGGCTACACCTTC; CDR3aa: CASSQEWGRGYTF
j_gene: TRBJ1-4; d_gene: -; abundance: few; v_gene: TRBV6-5; CDR3nt: TGTGCCAGCGGCTTCGGGGAAAAACTGTTTTTT; CDR3aa: CASGFGEKLFF
j_gene: TRBJ2-1; d_gene: TRBD1; abundance: -; v_gene: TRBV7-2; CDR3nt: TGTGCCAGCAGCTTACAGGGGGCAGGGTACAATGAGCAGTTCTTC; CDR3aa: CASSLQGAGYNEQFF
j_gene: TRBJ2-3; d_gene: -; abundance: -; v_gene: TRBV29-1; CDR3nt: TGCAGCGTTGGGAATGTAGCGAGCACAGATACGCAGTATTTT; CDR3aa: CSVGNVASTDTQYF
j_gene: TRBJ2-2; d_gene: -; abundance: -; v_gene: TRBV2; CDR3nt: TGTGCCAGCAGTGAAGGCCCAGCGGGTTGGACCGGGGAGCTGTTTTTT; CDR3aa: CASSEGPAGWTGELFF
j_gene: TRBJ2-7; d_gene: TRBD2; abundance: -; v_gene: TRBV6-1; CDR3nt: TGTGCCAGCAGTGATGGACTAGGTCCGTACGAGCAGTACTTC; CDR3aa: CASSDGLGPYEQYF
j_gene: TRBJ1-4; d_gene: -; abundance: few; v_gene: TRBV12-3/TRBV12-4; CDR3nt: TGTGCCAGCAGCCGGGCGGGTCGGGAAAAACTGTTTTTT; CDR3aa: CASSRAGREKLFF
j_gene: TRBJ2-2; d_gene: -; abundance: -; v_gene: TRBV7-9; CDR3nt: TGTGCCAGCAGCTTTATAGGCGGAGTAGGATTCTCCACCGGGGAGCTGTTTTTT; CDR3aa: CASSFIGGVGFSTGELFF
j_gene: TRBJ2-3; d_gene: -; abundance: -; v_gene: TRBV10-3; CDR3nt: TGTGCCATCAGTGAGGAGGAAATTAGAACAGATACGCAGTATTTT; CDR3aa: CAISEEEIRTDTQYF
j_gene: TRBJ1-1; d_gene: TRBD1; abundance: once; v_gene: TRBV3-1/TRBV3-2; CDR3nt: TGTGCCAGCAGCCAGCAGTTAGGGACAGACACTGAAGCTTTCTTT; CDR3aa: CASSQQLGTDTEAFF
j_gene: TRBJ2-7; d_gene: -; abundance: -; v_gene: TRBV28; CDR3nt: TGTGCCAGCACCCTCGCAGGGGCAGGCGAGCAGTACTTC; CDR3aa: CASTLAGAGEQYF
j_gene: TRBJ2-1; d_gene: TRBD2; abundance: -; v_gene: TRBV3-1/TRBV3-2; CDR3nt: TGTGCCAGCAGCGGTAGCGGGGGGGCCAGGAATGAGCAGTTCTTC; CDR3aa: CASSGSGGARNEQFF
j_gene: TRBJ1-3; d_gene: -; abundance: once; v_gene: TRBV9; CDR3nt: TGTGCCAGCAGCGCGAGACCATTTGAGGAGGACCAACTCTCCTCTTGGAACACCATATATTTT; CDR3aa: CASSARPFEEDQLSSWNTIYF
j_gene: TRBJ2-5; d_gene: TRBD1; abundance: -; v_gene: TRBV6-5; CDR3nt: TGTGCCAGCAGGCTCCTGACAGGGAGCCAAGAGACCCAGTACTTC; CDR3aa: CASRLLTGSQETQYF
j_gene: TRBJ2-2; d_gene: -; abundance: -; v_gene: TRBV3-1/TRBV3-2; CDR3nt: TGTGCCAGCAGCCAAGTACTAGTTGGCGGGGAGCTGTTTTTT; CDR3aa: CASSQVLVGGELFF
j_gene: TRBJ2-7; d_gene: TRBD2; abundance: -; v_gene: TRBV2; CDR3nt: TGTGCCAGCAAAACGACTAGCGGGAAGGGCGAGCAGTACTTC; CDR3aa: CASKTTSGKGEQYF
j_gene: TRBJ2-3; d_gene: TRBD2; abundance: few; v_gene: TRBV29-1; CDR3nt: TGCAGCTTTCCGGGGGGACTGGGAGATACGCAGTATTTT; CDR3aa: CSFPGGLGDTQYF
j_gene: TRBJ2-3; d_gene: -; abundance: once; v_gene: TRBV28; CDR3nt: TGTGCCAGCAGCCCTTCGGGGGACTCTCTTTCAGATACGCAGTATTTT; CDR3aa: CASSPSGDSLSDTQYF
j_gene: TRBJ2-5; d_gene: TRBD2; abundance: once; v_gene: TRBV3-1/TRBV3-2; CDR3nt: TGTGCCAGCAGCCGGCGGGGGTCAGGGTATTCTTCGGAGACCCAGTACTTC; CDR3aa: CASSRRGSGYSSETQYF
j_gene: TRBJ1-5; d_gene: -; abundance: -; v_gene: TRBV19; CDR3nt: TGTGCCAGTAGTCTTGACGGGCGTTCGGGGTTCCGCAATCAGCCCCAGCATTTT; CDR3aa: CASSLDGRSGFRNQPQHF
j_gene: TRBJ1-2; d_gene: -; abundance: -; v_gene: TRBV2; CDR3nt: TGTGCCAGCAGTGAACGTAGGGGAACTAACTATGGCTACACCTTC; CDR3aa: CASSERRGTNYGYTF
j_gene: TRBJ2-5; d_gene: TRBD1; abundance: -; v_gene: TRBV24-1; CDR3nt: TGTGCCACCAGTGAACCAAGCAGGGGGTCGGAGACCCAGTACTTC; CDR3aa: CATSEPSRGSETQYF
j_gene: TRBJ1-2; d_gene: -; abundance: few; v_gene: TRBV5-4; CDR3nt: TGTGCCAGCAGCTTGGCCAGGGAAAGTGGCTACACCTTC; CDR3aa: CASSLARESGYTF
j_gene: TRBJ1-2; d_gene: -; abundance: -; v_gene: TRBV5-6; CDR3nt: TGTGCCAGCAGCTTGAAGCGGCGTGTCTATGGCTACACCTTC; CDR3aa: CASSLKRRVYGYTF
j_gene: TRBJ1-2; d_gene: -; abundance: -; v_gene: TRBV6-5; CDR3nt: TGTGCCAGCACCCCCCAGCGAAACTATGGCTACACCTTC; CDR3aa: CASTPQRNYGYTF
j_gene: TRBJ2-1; d_gene: TRBD2; abundance: -; v_gene: TRBV27; CDR3nt: TGTGCCAGCAGTTTAGGACTAGCGGGCAATGAGCAGTTCTTC; CDR3aa: CASSLGLAGNEQFF
j_gene: TRBJ2-1; d_gene: -; abundance: once; v_gene: TRBV20-1; CDR3nt: TGCAGTGCTAGGAGTTACAATGAGCAGTTCTTC; CDR3aa: CSARSYNEQFF
j_gene: TRBJ2-2; d_gene: TRBD1; abundance: once; v_gene: TRBV3-1/TRBV3-2; CDR3nt: TGTGCCAGCAGCCAAAACAGGGGAACCGGGGAGCTGTTTTTT; CDR3aa: CASSQNRGTGELFF
j_gene: TRBJ2-7; d_gene: -; abundance: -; v_gene: TRBV11-3; CDR3nt: TGTGCCAGCGGCTTAAACCCCAGCTACGAGCAGTACTTC; CDR3aa: CASGLNPSYEQYF
j_gene: TRBJ2-5; d_gene: TRBD2; abundance: -; v_gene: TRBV24-1; CDR3nt: TGTGCCACCAGAGGGGCGGGGGTACGGGAGACCCAGTACTTC; CDR3aa: CATRGAGVRETQYF
j_gene: TRBJ1-6; d_gene: -; abundance: once; v_gene: TRBV6-5; CDR3nt: TGTGCCAGCATCAGTCATTCCGCCTATAATTCACCCCTCCACTTT; CDR3aa: CASISHSAYNSPLHF
j_gene: TRBJ2-1; d_gene: -; abundance: -; v_gene: TRBV6-5; CDR3nt: TGTGCCAGCAGTTACCTTAGGGGGAGGGACAATGAGCAGTTCTTC; CDR3aa: CASSYLRGRDNEQFF
j_gene: TRBJ2-3; d_gene: -; abundance: -; v_gene: TRBV6-5; CDR3nt: TGTGCCAGCAGGGGGGCGGATACGCAGTATTTT; CDR3aa: CASRGADTQYF
j_gene: TRBJ2-5; d_gene: TRBD2; abundance: -; v_gene: TRBV19; CDR3nt: TGTGCCAGTAGTATAGTAGTAGCGGGGGGCCAAGAGACCCAGTACTTC; CDR3aa: CASSIVVAGGQETQYF
j_gene: TRBJ2-2; d_gene: TRBD2; abundance: -; v_gene: TRBV7-9; CDR3nt: TGTGCCAGCAGCCCCGGACTAGCAGTCGGGGAGCTGTTTTTT; CDR3aa: CASSPGLAVGELFF
j_gene: TRBJ2-2; d_gene: -; abundance: -; v_gene: TRBV6-6; CDR3nt: TGTGCCAGCAGTTATGAGTTTGGGGAGCTGTTTTTT; CDR3aa: CASSYEFGELFF
j_gene: TRBJ2-6; d_gene: TRBD1; abundance: -; v_gene: TRBV6-1; CDR3nt: TGTGCCAGCAGTGAAACGGGGACAGGGGTCCCTGGGGCCAACGTCCTGACTTTC; CDR3aa: CASSETGTGVPGANVLTF
j_gene: TRBJ2-2; d_gene: -; abundance: few; v_gene: TRBV14; CDR3nt: TGTGCCAGCAGCCAAGGAGAGGTTTTTGGTAACACCGGGGAGCTGTTTTTT; CDR3aa: CASSQGEVFGNTGELFF
j_gene: TRBJ2-3; d_gene: -; abundance: -; v_gene: TRBV7-8; CDR3nt: TGTGCCAGCAGCTTCTTAGACGGGGGTACAGATACGCAGTATTTT; CDR3aa: CASSFLDGGTDTQYF
j_gene: TRBJ2-1; d_gene: -; abundance: -; v_gene: TRBV27; CDR3nt: TGTGCCAGCAGTTTAAGGGGGGGCTCCTACAATGAGCAGTTCTTC; CDR3aa: CASSLRGGSYNEQFF
j_gene: TRBJ1-3; d_gene: -; abundance: once; v_gene: TRBV5-1; CDR3nt: TGCGCCAGCAGCTTGGGGCAGGCTGGAAACACCATATATTTT; CDR3aa: CASSLGQAGNTIYF